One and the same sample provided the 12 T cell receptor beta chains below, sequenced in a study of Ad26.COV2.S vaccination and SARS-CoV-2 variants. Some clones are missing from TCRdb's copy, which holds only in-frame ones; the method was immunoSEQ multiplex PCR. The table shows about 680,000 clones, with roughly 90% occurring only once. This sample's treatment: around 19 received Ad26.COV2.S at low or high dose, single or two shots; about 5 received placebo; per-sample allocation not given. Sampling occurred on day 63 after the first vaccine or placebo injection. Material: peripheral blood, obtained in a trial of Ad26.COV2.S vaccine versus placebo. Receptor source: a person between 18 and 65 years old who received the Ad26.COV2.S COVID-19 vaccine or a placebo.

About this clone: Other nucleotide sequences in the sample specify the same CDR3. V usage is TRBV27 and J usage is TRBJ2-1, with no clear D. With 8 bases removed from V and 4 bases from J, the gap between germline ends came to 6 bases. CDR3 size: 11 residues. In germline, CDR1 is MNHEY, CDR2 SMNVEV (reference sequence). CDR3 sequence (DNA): TGTGCCAGCTCCCAATACAATGAGCAGTTCTTC. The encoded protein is CASSQYNEQFF.

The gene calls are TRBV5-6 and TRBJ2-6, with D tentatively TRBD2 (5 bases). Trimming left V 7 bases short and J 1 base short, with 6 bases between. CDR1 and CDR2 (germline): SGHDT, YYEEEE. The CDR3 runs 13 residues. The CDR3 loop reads CASEGSGANVLTF. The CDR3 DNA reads TGTGCCAGCGAGGGATCTGGGGCCAACGTCCTGACTTTC.

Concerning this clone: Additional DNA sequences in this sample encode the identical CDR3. The CDR3 spells CAITSGSYNEQFF. CDR3 coding DNA: TGTGCCATCACTAGCGGATCCTACAATGAGCAGTTCTTC. The V and J genes are TRBV10-3 and TRBJ2-1, with 7 bases lining up with TRBD2. The CDR3 is made up of 13 amino acids. Per germline, CDR1 ENHRY and CDR2 SYGVKD. Losses at the gene ends were 7 bases for V and 1 base for J; bases not matched to a gene: 1.

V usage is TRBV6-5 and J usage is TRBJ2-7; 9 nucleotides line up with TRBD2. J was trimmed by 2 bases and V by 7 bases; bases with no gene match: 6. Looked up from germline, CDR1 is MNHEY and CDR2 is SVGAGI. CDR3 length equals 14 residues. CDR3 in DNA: TGTGCCAGCACCTATAGCGGGAGTACCTACGAGCAGTACTTC. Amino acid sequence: CASTYSGSTYEQYF.

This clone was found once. As DNA, the CDR3 is TGTGCCAGCAGGCTACAAGACACTGAAGCTTTCTTT. It codes for CASRLQDTEAFF. The J gene is TRBJ1-1, the V gene TRBV6-6; D remains unclear. CDR1 is MNHNY and CDR2 is SVGAGI in the germline V gene (reference sequence). The CDR3 has 12 residues. V gave up 6 bases and J gave up 3 bases, with 8 bases separating them.

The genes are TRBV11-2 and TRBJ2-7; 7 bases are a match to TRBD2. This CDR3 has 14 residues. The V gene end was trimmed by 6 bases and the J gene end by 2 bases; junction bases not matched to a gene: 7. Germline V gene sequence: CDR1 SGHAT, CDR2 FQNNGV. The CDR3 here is CASRRTTSAYEQYF. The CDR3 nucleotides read TGTGCCAGCAGGCGGACTACTAGCGCCTACGAGCAGTACTTC. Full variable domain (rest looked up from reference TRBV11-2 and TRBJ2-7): EAGVAQSPRYKIIEKRQSVAFWCNPISGHATLYWYQQILGQGPKLLIQFQNNGVVDDSQLPKDRFSAERLKGVDSTLKIQPAKLEDSAVYLCASRRTTSAYEQYFGPGTRLTVT.

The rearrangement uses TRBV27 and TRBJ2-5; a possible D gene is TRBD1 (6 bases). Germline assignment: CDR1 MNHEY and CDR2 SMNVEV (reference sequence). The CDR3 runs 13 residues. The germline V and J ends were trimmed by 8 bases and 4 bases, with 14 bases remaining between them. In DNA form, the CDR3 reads TGTGCCAGCGGAAAACAGGGTACAGAGACCCAGTACTTC. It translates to CASGKQGTETQYF.

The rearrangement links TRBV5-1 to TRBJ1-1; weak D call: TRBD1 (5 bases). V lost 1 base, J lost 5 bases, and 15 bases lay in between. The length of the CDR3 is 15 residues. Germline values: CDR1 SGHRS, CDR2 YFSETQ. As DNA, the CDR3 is TGCGCCAGCAGCTTGTGGGATCCCAAGGGGACTGAAGCTTTCTTT. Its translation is CASSLWDPKGTEAFF. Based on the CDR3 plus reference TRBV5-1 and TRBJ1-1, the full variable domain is KAGVTQTPRYLIKTRGQQVTLSCSPISGHRSVSWYQQTPGQGLQFLFEYFSETQRNKGNFPGRFSGRQFSNSRSEMNVSTLELGDSALYLCASSLWDPKGTEAFFGQGTRLTVV.

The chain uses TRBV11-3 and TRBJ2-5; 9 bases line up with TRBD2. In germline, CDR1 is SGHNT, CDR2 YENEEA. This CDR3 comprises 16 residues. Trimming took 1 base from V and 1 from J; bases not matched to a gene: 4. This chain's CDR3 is CASSLGAGGFQETQYF. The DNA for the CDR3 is TGTGCCAGCAGCTTAGGAGCGGGGGGCTTCCAAGAGACCCAGTACTTC.

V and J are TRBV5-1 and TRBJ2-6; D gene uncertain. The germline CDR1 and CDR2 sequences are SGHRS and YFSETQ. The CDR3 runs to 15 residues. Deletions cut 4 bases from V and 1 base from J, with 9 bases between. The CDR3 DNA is TGCGCCAGCAGCCAGCAGGAATCTGGGGCCAACGTCCTGACTTTC. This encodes CASSQQESGANVLTF.

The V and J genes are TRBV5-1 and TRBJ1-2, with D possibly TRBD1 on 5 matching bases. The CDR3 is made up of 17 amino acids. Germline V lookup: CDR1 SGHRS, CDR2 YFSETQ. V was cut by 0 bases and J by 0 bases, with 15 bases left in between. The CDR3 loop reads CASSLGLQVPANYGYTF. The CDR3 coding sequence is TGCGCCAGCAGCTTGGGGCTACAGGTGCCAGCTAACTATGGCTACACCTTC.

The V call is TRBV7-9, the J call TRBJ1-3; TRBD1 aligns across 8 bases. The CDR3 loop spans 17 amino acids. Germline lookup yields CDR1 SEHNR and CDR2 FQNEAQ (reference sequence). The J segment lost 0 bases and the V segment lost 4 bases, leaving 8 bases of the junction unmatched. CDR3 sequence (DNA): TGTGCCAGCAGCTCCGGGACAGGAGTATACTCTGGAAACACCATATATTTT. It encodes CASSSGTGVYSGNTIYF.